The clone carrying this T cell receptor (beta chain) was recorded a few times. Antigen unknown. The entry originates in a study of response to subunit inactivated influenza vaccine. General study results and limits: Authors suggested few new T cells are recruited by each seasonal influenza vaccination.

Trimming removed 5 bases at V and 3 bases at J, with 8 bases between. This CDR3 has 14 residues. TCRdb recomputed calls from the RT-PCR reads with MiXCR, one row per CDR3 protein. The table shows around 170,000 distinct CDR3 sequences, with around a tenth occurring only once. The chain is built from TRBV12-3 or TRBV12-4 and TRBJ2-6; D is ambiguous. The clonotype originates from a man aged 50 to 75 who received an inactivated influenza vaccine. The specimen comprised CD8+ T cells sorted from PBMCs, sampled less than 25 months after vaccination. The CDR3 reads CASSLLSGANVLTF. The CDR3 coding sequence is TGTGCCAGCAGTCTCCTGAGTGGGGCCAACGTCCTGACTTTC.